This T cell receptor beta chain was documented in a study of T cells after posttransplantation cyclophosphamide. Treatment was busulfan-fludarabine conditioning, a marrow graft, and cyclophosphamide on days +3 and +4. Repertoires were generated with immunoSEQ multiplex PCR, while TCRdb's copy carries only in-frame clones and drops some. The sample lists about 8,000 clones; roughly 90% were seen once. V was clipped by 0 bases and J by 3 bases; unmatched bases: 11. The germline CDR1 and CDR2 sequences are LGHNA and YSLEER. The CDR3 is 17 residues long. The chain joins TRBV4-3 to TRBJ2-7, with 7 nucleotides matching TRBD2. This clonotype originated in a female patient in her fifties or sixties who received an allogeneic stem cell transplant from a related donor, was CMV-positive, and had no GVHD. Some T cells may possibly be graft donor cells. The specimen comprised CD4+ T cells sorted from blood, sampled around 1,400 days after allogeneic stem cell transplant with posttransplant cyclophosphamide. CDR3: CASSQDSHGTTYYEQYF. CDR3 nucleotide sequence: TGCGCCAGCAGCCAAGATTCCCATGGGACTACCTACTACGAGCAGTACTTC.